The 11 T cell receptor beta chains below come from one sample, sequenced in a study of control samples from healthy donors and cancer patients. The table came from immunoSEQ multiplex PCR; TCRdb's copy has only in-frame clones and leaves some out. Of approximately 150,000 clones listed, 80% to 95% were seen once; the top ten hold more than 3%. The sequenced material came from blood. The origin of the receptors is a man younger than 40 in good health.

The rearrangement uses TRBV18 and TRBJ2-1; the D gene is possibly TRBD1 (5 bases). The CDR3 sequence is 14 residues long. The germline V gene has CDR1 KGHSH and CDR2 LQKENI. Trimming took 4 bases from V and 4 from J, leaving 11 bases between them. The CDR3 region has the DNA TGTGCCAGCTCACTCCAGGGTCGGTACAATGAGCAGTTCTTC. It yields the protein CASSLQGRYNEQFF.

This clone appeared a single time. This chain joins TRBV5-1 and TRBJ2-1, with 7 positions matching TRBD1. This CDR3 is 15 amino acids long. With 5 bases clipped from V and 6 bases from J, the junction kept 11 bases outside the gene matches. Germline V gives CDR1 SGHRS, CDR2 YFSETQ. In nucleotides, the CDR3 is TGCGCCAGCAGAACAGGGGCCGTAACATCCAATGAGCAGTTCTTC. Translated, it gives CASRTGAVTSNEQFF.

Points on this clone: Other DNA sequences in the sample encode the same CDR3. The chain combines TRBV9 with TRBJ2-7; the match to TRBD2 covers 8 bases. The length of the CDR3 is 15 residues. The germline CDR1 and CDR2 sequences are SGDLS and YYNGEE. Trimming cost V 0 bases and J 3 bases; bases outside gene matches: 5. Here the CDR3 DNA reads TGTGCCAGCAGCGTAGCCCCGGGGGGGGACTACGAGCAGTACTTC. Protein product: CASSVAPGGDYEQYF. Looking up the rest from reference TRBV9 and TRBJ2-7 gives the full variable domain: DSGVTQTPKHLITATGQRVTLRCSPRSGDLSVYWYQQSLDQGLQFLIQYYNGEERAKGNILERFSAQQFPDLHSELNLSSLELGDSALYFCASSVAPGGDYEQYFGPGTRLTVT.

The CDR3 loop is CASSPRPGQGSFEQYF. CDR3 DNA: TGTGCCAGCTCACCGCGACCGGGACAGGGCTCATTCGAGCAGTACTTC. J is TRBJ2-7 and V is TRBV18; 9 bases align to TRBD1. CDR3 length: 16 residues. V gave up 3 bases and J gave up 6 bases; unmatched junction bases: 12. CDR1 KGHSH and CDR2 LQKENI come from the germline V gene.

This chain links TRBV5-5 with TRBJ1-1; TRBD1 might be the D (5 bases). This CDR3 is built from 15 residues. The ends were cut back, 2 bases at V and 0 bases at J, with 11 bases in the middle. Germline V CDR1 and CDR2: SGHKS, YYEKEE (reference sequence). The CDR3 DNA sequence: TGTGCCAGCAGCTTCCAGGGAGGGGTGAACACTGAAGCTTTCTTT. It translates to CASSFQGGVNTEAFF.

The chain joins TRBV4-1 to TRBJ1-1, with no clear D. CDR1 is MGHRA and CDR2 is YSYEKL in the germline V gene. CDR3 length: 16 residues. Trimming removed 3 bases at V and 0 bases at J, with 14 bases between. Here the CDR3 DNA reads TGCGCCAGCAGCCATCAGTATCCACAGCTGAACACTGAAGCTTTCTTT. Protein product: CASSHQYPQLNTEAFF.

The chain links TRBV5-4 to TRBJ1-3; tentatively, D is TRBD1 (5 bases). This CDR3 region has 13 residues. Germline V gene lookup returns CDR1 SGHNT and CDR2 YYREEE (reference sequence). Trimming cost V 5 bases and J 0 bases, with 6 bases left between them. The CDR3 region is CASRDISGNTIYF. In DNA, the CDR3 is TGTGCCAGCAGGGACATCTCTGGAAACACCATATATTTT.

The rearrangement joins TRBV19 to TRBJ2-1, with 9 bases identical to TRBD1. V was pared by 6 bases and J by 6 bases, with 0 bases of the junction left unmatched. This CDR3 is 12 amino acids long. Germline V CDR1 and CDR2: LNHDA, SQIVND (reference sequence). CDR3 nucleotides: TGTGCCAGTAGGACAGGGGGCAATGAGCAGTTCTTC. This codes for CASRTGGNEQFF.

V gene TRBV5-1 combines with J gene TRBJ1-5, with D possibly being TRBD1 (6 bases). V lost 4 bases, J lost 6 bases, and 14 bases lay in between. There are 14 residues in the CDR3. Germline V gene sequence: CDR1 SGHRS, CDR2 YFSETQ. CDR3 amino acids: CASSIRGGSQPQHF. For the CDR3, the DNA is TGCGCCAGCAGCATCCGTGGGGGCAGTCAGCCCCAGCATTTT. The variable domain in full, completed from reference TRBV5-1 and TRBJ1-5, reads KAGVTQTPRYLIKTRGQQVTLSCSPISGHRSVSWYQQTPGQGLQFLFEYFSETQRNKGNFPGRFSGRQFSNSRSEMNVSTLELGDSALYLCASSIRGGSQPQHFGDGTRLSIL.

This clone was seen a single time. The genes are TRBV28 and TRBJ1-2; 11 positions match TRBD1. V was pared by 5 bases and J by 8 bases, with 7 bases of the junction left unmatched. The CDR3 covers 14 residues. The germline gives CDR1 MDHEN, CDR2 SYDVKM. The CDR3 nucleotides read TGTGCCAGCAGTCCGACGGGACAGGGGGAAGGCTACACCTTC. Its translation is CASSPTGQGEGYTF.

V is TRBV27 and J is TRBJ1-6; maybe TRBD1 (5 bases). V was clipped by 3 bases and J by 6 bases, with 12 bases between them. CDR1 MNHEY and CDR2 SMNVEV come from the germline V gene (reference sequence). The CDR3 spans 15 residues. CDR3 in amino acids: CASSFQGTTNSPLHF. The CDR3 DNA is TGTGCCAGCAGTTTTCAGGGTACAACTAATTCACCCCTCCACTTT.